The 14 T cell receptor beta chains below come from one sample, sequenced in a study of CD8 T cells in ankylosing spondylitis. TCRdb re-analysed the 5' RACE reads in MiXCR, keeping a single row per CDR3 protein. The sample has about 540,000 distinct CDR3 sequences, roughly 13% seen once; the top ten hold 6.5% to 7%. No antigen is known for these receptors. Whole-study results and caveats: Within ankylosing spondylitis blood, a TCR beta motif made up of roughly eight highly homologous variants appeared to be characteristic.

The source material was blood, either unsorted or a sorted T cell fraction (not recorded which). These receptors were collected from a male donor with ankylosing spondylitis.

In its sample, this clonotype was seen many times. The chain links TRBV5-1 to TRBJ1-1; D is unresolved. Germline V CDR1 and CDR2: SGHRS, YFSETQ. Trimming shortened V by 4 bases and J by 1 base, and 11 bases separated the two germline ends. The CDR3 length is 14 residues. In DNA, the CDR3 is TGCGCCAGCAGCCCCTCCGGAGCGAACACTGAAGCTTTCTTT. Protein product: CASSPSGANTEAFF.

This chain uses TRBV5-6 with TRBJ2-7, with a possible D match to TRBD2 (5 bases). This CDR3 spans 17 amino acids. The V gene lost 4 bases and the J gene lost 3 bases, with 23 bases spanning the gap. Germline V gene lookup returns CDR1 SGHDT and CDR2 YYEEEE. DNA of the CDR3: TGTGCCAGCAGCACGTTGGCCTTTGCAGCGGCGGACTACGAGCAGTACGTC. It encodes CASSTLAFAAADYEQYV.

This chain joins TRBV29-1 and TRBJ1-1; maybe TRBD1 (6 bases). V was clipped by 1 base and J by 1 base, with 13 bases between them. The CDR3 covers 15 residues. Germline CDR1 is SQVTM and CDR2 is ANQGSEA. CDR3 loop: CSVEVGDRQNTEAFF. The DNA of the CDR3 is TGCAGCGTTGAAGTGGGAGACAGGCAGAACACTGAAGCTTTCTTT.

This clonotype was seen a few times. This chain joins TRBV25-1 and TRBJ1-2; possible D gene TRBD1, 5 bases. The CDR3 is made up of 15 amino acids. CDR1 MGHDK and CDR2 SYGVNS come from the germline V gene. The V end was cut by 1 base, the J end by 0 bases, with 9 bases between. CDR3 nucleotides: TGTGCCAGCAGTGAATTTGGGGACCCTAACTATGGCTACACCTTC. Protein sequence: CASSEFGDPNYGYTF.

This clonotype was detected a few times. J is TRBJ2-7 and V is TRBV20-1; a possible D gene is TRBD2 (6 bases). The germline CDR1 and CDR2 sequences are DFQATT and SNEGSKA (reference sequence). The length of the CDR3 is 13 residues. The V gene lost 8 bases and the J gene lost 0 bases, with 14 bases spanning the gap. The chain's CDR3 is CSKGRLLSYEQYF. Here the CDR3 DNA reads TGCAGTAAGGGGAGGCTTCTCTCCTACGAGCAGTACTTC.

The chain joins TRBV20-1 to TRBJ2-5, with 10 bases fitting TRBD2. There are 15 residues in the CDR3. Germline values: CDR1 DFQATT, CDR2 SNEGSKA (reference sequence). The V segment lost 0 bases and the J segment 4 bases; nucleotides outside the gene matches: 5. The CDR3: CSARDLAGVGETQYF. CDR3 DNA: TGCAGTGCTAGAGATCTAGCGGGAGTTGGAGAGACCCAGTACTTC.

The rearrangement links TRBV29-1 to TRBJ2-4, with D tentatively TRBD1 (5 bases). Per germline, CDR1 SQVTM and CDR2 ANQGSEA. V was clipped by 1 base and J by 7 bases, with 8 bases between them. This CDR3 is 12 amino acids long. CDR3 residues: CSVEAAGNIQYF. DNA of the CDR3: TGCAGCGTTGAAGCAGCAGGGAACATTCAGTACTTC.

Only a few counts were recorded for this clonotype. This rearrangement joins TRBV20-1 to TRBJ2-1; TRBD2 matches at 10 bases. The CDR3 has 15 amino acids. J was trimmed by 15 bases and V by 0 bases; bases with no gene match: 14. Germline CDR1 reads DFQATT; CDR2 reads SNEGSKA (reference sequence). The chain's CDR3 is CSARDGLAGVLGGFF. For the CDR3, the DNA is TGCAGTGCTAGAGATGGCCTAGCGGGAGTCTTAGGGGGGTTCTTC.

This clonotype was observed many times. V gene TRBV5-6 combines with J gene TRBJ2-4; TRBD1 might be the D (6 bases). The CDR3 consists of 15 residues. Trimming took off 4 bases at V and 6 bases at J, with 17 bases between the two ends. CDR1 SGHDT and CDR2 YYEEEE come from the germline V gene. The CDR3 DNA reads as TGTGCCAGCAGCCCCACATGGACAGAACTAAACATTCAGTACTTC. Translation gives CASSPTWTELNIQYF.

This clonotype turned up a few times. The chain couples TRBV3-1 to TRBJ2-1; D gene ambiguous. From germline, CDR1 is LGHDT and CDR2 YNNKEL (reference sequence). The CDR3 contains 16 residues. Trimming pared 3 bases from V and 0 bases from J, leaving 12 bases between. DNA for the CDR3: TGTGCCAGCAGCCATTCCGACTTGAGCTCCTACAATGAGCAGTTCTTC. It codes for CASSHSDLSSYNEQFF.

This clonotype was seen repeatedly, ten times or more. The rearrangement links TRBV12-3 or TRBV12-4 to TRBJ2-5, with D unresolved. This CDR3 has 16 residues. Trimming cost V 4 bases and J 0 bases, with 15 bases left between them. CDR3 nucleotides: TGTGCCAGCAGTTCCCTCGGCGATTCGTACCAAGAGACCCAGTACTTC. Amino acid sequence: CASSSLGDSYQETQYF.

This clonotype has more than one count but fewer than ten. The chain has TRBV11-2 and TRBJ2-7; the D gene could be TRBD1 or TRBD2 (5 bases each). The length of the CDR3 is 15 residues. CDR1 SGHAT and CDR2 FQNNGV come from the germline V gene. The V end lost 0 bases, the J end lost 7 bases, and 16 bases lay between the germline ends. The CDR3 region is CASSLDLPGSGEQYF. Here the CDR3 DNA reads TGTGCCAGCAGCTTAGATTTGCCGGGATCAGGGGAGCAGTACTTC.

The chain has TRBV24-1 and TRBJ2-1; tentative D call: TRBD2 (5 bases). This CDR3 region has 15 residues. Germline lookup yields CDR1 KGHDR and CDR2 SFDVKD. Between the trimmed V and J ends, which lost 0 bases and 5 bases, there was a span of 10 bases. The CDR3 DNA reads as TGTGCCACCAGTGATTTGAGGGAGTATAACAATGAGCAGTTCTTC. It specifies CATSDLREYNNEQFF.

V gene TRBV13 combines with J gene TRBJ1-5, with 10 bases aligning to TRBD1. This CDR3 comprises 18 residues. Per germline, CDR1 PRHDT and CDR2 FYEKMQ (reference sequence). Unmatched junction bases numbered 6, after V lost 0 bases and J lost 1 base. The CDR3 sequence is CASSLGGTGEGSNQPQHF. In DNA, the CDR3 is TGTGCCAGCAGCTTAGGTGGGACAGGGGAGGGAAGCAATCAGCCCCAGCATTTT.